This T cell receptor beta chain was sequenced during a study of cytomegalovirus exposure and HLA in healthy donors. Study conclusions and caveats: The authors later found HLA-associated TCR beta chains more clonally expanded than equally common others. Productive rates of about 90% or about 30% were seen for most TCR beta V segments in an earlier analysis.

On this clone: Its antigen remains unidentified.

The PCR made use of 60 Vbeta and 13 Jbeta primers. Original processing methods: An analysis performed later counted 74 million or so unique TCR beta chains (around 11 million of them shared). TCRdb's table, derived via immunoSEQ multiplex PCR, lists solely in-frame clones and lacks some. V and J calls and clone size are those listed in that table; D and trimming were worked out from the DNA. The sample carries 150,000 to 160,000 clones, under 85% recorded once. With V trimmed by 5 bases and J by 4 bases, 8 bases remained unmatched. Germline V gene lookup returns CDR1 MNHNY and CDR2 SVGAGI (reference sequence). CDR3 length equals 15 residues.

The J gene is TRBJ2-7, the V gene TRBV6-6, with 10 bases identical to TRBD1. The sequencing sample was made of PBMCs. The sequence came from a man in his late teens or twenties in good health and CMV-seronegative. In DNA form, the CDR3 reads TGTGCCAGCAGTAACCCGGGACAGGGGAAATACGAGCAGTACGTC. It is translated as CASSNPGQGKYEQYV.